One and the same sample provided the 21 T cell receptor beta chains below, sequenced in a study of blood T cell repertoires in COVID-19. Only in-frame clones appear in the TCRdb table, and some are missing; sequencing was by immunoSEQ multiplex PCR. Among about 380,000 clones listed, roughly 77% were seen once. Input material: peripheral blood. These receptors were obtained from a human donor with acute or convalescent COVID-19. The donor label of this sample is uncertain.

The chain uses TRBV18 and TRBJ1-1; possible D gene TRBD1, 5 bases. This CDR3 region has 16 residues. Trimming pared 3 bases from V and 1 base from J, leaving 15 bases between. Germline assignment: CDR1 KGHSH and CDR2 LQKENI. The CDR3 is CASSPNQGISNTEAFF. DNA of the CDR3: TGTGCCAGCTCACCGAATCAGGGTATTTCGAACACTGAAGCTTTCTTT.

The gene calls are TRBV19 and TRBJ2-1; 8 nucleotides align to TRBD1. Unmatched junction bases numbered 6, after V lost 5 bases and J lost 6 bases. The CDR3 length is 14 residues. Germline CDR1 reads LNHDA; CDR2 reads SQIVND (reference sequence). Here the CDR3 DNA reads TGTGCCAGTAGTCCAGGGGGCTCCCGCAATGAGCAGTTCTTC. Translation: CASSPGGSRNEQFF. The variable domain in full, completed from reference TRBV19 and TRBJ2-1, reads DGGITQSPKYLFRKEGQNVTLSCEQNLNHDAMYWYRQDPGQGLRLIYYSQIVNDFQKGDIAEGYSVSREKKESFPLTVTSAQKNPTAFYLCASSPGGSRNEQFFGPGTRLTVL.

The chain uses TRBV6-5 and TRBJ1-4, with D tentatively TRBD1 (6 bases). The CDR3 spans 15 residues. The germline CDR1 and CDR2 sequences are MNHEY and SVGAGI. V lost 6 bases, J lost 0 bases, and 11 bases lay in between. The CDR3 nucleotides are TGTGCCAGCAGAGGACAGCTTGCAACTAATGAAAAACTGTTTTTT. Its protein product is CASRGQLATNEKLFF.

This chain uses TRBV7-9 with TRBJ1-5; maybe TRBD1 (6 bases). This CDR3 is 15 amino acids long. The germline gives CDR1 SEHNR, CDR2 FQNEAQ (reference sequence). Trimming took 4 bases from V and 6 from J, leaving 16 bases between them. CDR3 in amino acids: CASSSQGGMGQPQHF. As DNA, the CDR3 is TGTGCCAGCAGCTCACAGGGTGGAATGGGTCAGCCCCAGCATTTT.

The V and J genes are TRBV19 and TRBJ2-7, with a weak D call TRBD2 (5 bases). V was clipped by 6 bases and J by 1 base, with 16 bases between them. The CDR3 spans 15 residues. The germline V gene encodes CDR1 LNHDA and CDR2 SQIVND (reference sequence). Here the CDR3 reads CASRIRDQPSYEQYF. CDR3 nucleotide sequence: TGTGCCAGTAGGATCCGGGATCAACCTTCCTACGAGCAGTACTTC.

The rearrangement links TRBV5-1 to TRBJ2-1, with 10 bases fitting TRBD2. This CDR3 has 16 amino acids. Trimming at V came to 0 bases and at J to 8 bases, leaving 8 bases not matched to a gene. In germline, CDR1 is SGHRS, CDR2 YFSETQ. CDR3 residues: CASSLALAGEGYEQFF. The DNA for the CDR3 is TGCGCCAGCAGCTTGGCTCTAGCGGGAGAGGGGTATGAGCAGTTCTTC.

The chain is built from TRBV6-1 and TRBJ1-2, with a weak D call TRBD1 (6 bases). Germline CDR1 and CDR2: MNHNS and SASEGT. The CDR3 has 17 residues. The V end lost 0 bases, the J end lost 0 bases, and 14 bases lay between the germline ends. Written as DNA, the CDR3 is TGTGCCAGCAGTGAAGCTTGGGGAGCAGGGGCTAACTATGGCTACACCTTC. It is translated as CASSEAWGAGANYGYTF.

The rearrangement links TRBV5-1 to TRBJ1-5, with TRBD1 identical over 8 bases. The ends lost 1 base at V and 5 bases at J; junction bases unmatched: 5. CDR1 SGHRS and CDR2 YFSETQ come from the germline V gene. CDR3 length equals 15 residues. CDR3 sequence (DNA): TGCGCCAGCAGCTTGAGGACAGGGCCTGATCAGCCCCAGCATTTT. Protein product: CASSLRTGPDQPQHF.

The chain recombines TRBV19 with TRBJ1-1, with a weak D call TRBD1 (6 bases). Trimming pared 5 bases from V and 5 bases from J, leaving 15 bases between. CDR3 length: 14 amino acids. CDR1 is LNHDA and CDR2 is SQIVND in the germline V gene (reference sequence). The CDR3 protein is CASSPQPTGTEAFF. The CDR3 DNA is TGTGCCAGTAGTCCGCAACCGACAGGAACTGAAGCTTTCTTT.

V and J are TRBV29-1 and TRBJ2-2; TRBD1 matches at 9 bases. V lost 0 bases and J lost 0; bases outside the gene matches: 5. CDR3 size: 17 residues. The germline gives CDR1 SQVTM, CDR2 ANQGSEA. The CDR3 DNA follows: TGCAGCGTTGAAGAATACAGGACAGGGGCGAACACCGGGGAGCTGTTTTTT. Translating gives CSVEEYRTGANTGELFF.

The V call is TRBV4-2, the J call TRBJ2-2, with D uncertain. Trimming stripped 2 bases from V and 8 bases from J, with 6 bases between. Germline V CDR1 and CDR2: LGHNA, YNFKEQ. This CDR3 is 12 amino acids long. The DNA for the CDR3 is TGTGCCAGCAGCCAAAAGACTGGGGAGCTGTTTTTT. It encodes CASSQKTGELFF.

This clone was recorded only once. The genes are TRBV12-3 or TRBV12-4 and TRBJ1-1, with 8 bases aligning to TRBD1. The CDR3 is made up of 13 amino acids. V lost 6 bases to trimming and J lost 3 bases; unmatched junction nucleotides: 3. CDR3 coding DNA: TGTGCCAGCAGCTGGACAGGGTACACTGAAGCTTTCTTT. This encodes CASSWTGYTEAFF.

A few counts support this clone. CDR3: CSGVAGGNSYNEQFF. CDR3 bases: TGCAGCGGGGTAGCGGGAGGTAACTCCTACAATGAGCAGTTCTTC. This sequence joins TRBV29-1 and TRBJ2-1, with 10 bases fitting TRBD2. In germline, CDR1 is SQVTM, CDR2 ANQGSEA. The junction had 6 bases not matched to a gene; V was cut back by 7 bases and J by 0 bases. This CDR3 has 15 residues.

This chain uses TRBV7-2 with TRBJ2-1; D is perhaps TRBD1 (5 bases). Trimming cost V 5 bases and J 7 bases, with 15 bases left between them. This CDR3 comprises 14 residues. In germline, CDR1 is SGHTA, CDR2 FQGNSA. CDR3 region: CASSQTWGLNEQFF. The CDR3 DNA follows: TGTGCCAGCAGCCAAACCTGGGGCCTAAATGAGCAGTTCTTC.

The chain employs TRBV19 and TRBJ1-5, with D possibly matching TRBD1 (5 bases). Germline V gene sequence: CDR1 LNHDA, CDR2 SQIVND (reference sequence). This CDR3 region has 18 residues. V lost 3 bases and J lost 4, with 22 bases in between. CDR3 sequence (DNA): TGTGCCAGTAGTATTCTAGTGGGCAGGGCGGCGGTGAATCAGCCCCAGCATTTT. Encoded protein: CASSILVGRAAVNQPQHF. The full variable domain, rest sourced from reference TRBV19 and TRBJ1-5, is DGGITQSPKYLFRKEGQNVTLSCEQNLNHDAMYWYRQDPGQGLRLIYYSQIVNDFQKGDIAEGYSVSREKKESFPLTVTSAQKNPTAFYLCASSILVGRAAVNQPQHFGDGTRLSIL.

The V call is TRBV7-2, the J call TRBJ1-1; D ambiguous. The ends were cut back, 1 base at V and 1 base at J, with 7 bases in the middle. Germline V lookup: CDR1 SGHTA, CDR2 FQGNSA. The CDR3 has 14 residues. In DNA form, the CDR3 reads TGTGCCAGCAGCTTAGTTGCGTCGAACACTGAAGCTTTCTTT. Protein product: CASSLVASNTEAFF. Looking up the rest from reference TRBV7-2 and TRBJ1-1 gives the full variable domain: GAGVSQSPSNKVTEKGKDVELRCDPISGHTALYWYRQSLGQGLEFLIYFQGNSAPDKSGLPSDRFSAERTGGSVSTLTIQRTQQEDSAVYLCASSLVASNTEAFFGQGTRLTVV.

This chain uses TRBV10-1 with TRBJ2-7; tentatively, D is TRBD2 (6 bases). Germline-derived CDR1 and CDR2 are WNHNN and SYGVQD (reference sequence). The CDR3 runs 14 residues. V was cut by 9 bases and J by 3 bases, with 18 bases left in between. The CDR3 here is CASKGGTSDYEQYF. The CDR3 DNA is TGCGCCAGTAAAGGAGGGACTTCGGACTACGAGCAGTACTTC.

The chain combines TRBV6-6 with TRBJ1-2, with TRBD1 matching over 8 bases. The germline V gene encodes CDR1 MNHNY and CDR2 SVGAGI (reference sequence). Unmatched junction bases numbered 5, after V lost 2 bases and J lost 0 bases. This CDR3 region has 16 residues. CDR3 DNA: TGTGCCAGCAGTTACGCAGGGGGCTCACCTAACTATGGCTACACCTTC. Translating it yields CASSYAGGSPNYGYTF.

The rearrangement links TRBV3-1 (or the pseudogene TRBV3-2) to TRBJ1-3; D call uncertain. V was pared by 4 bases and J by 4 bases, with 14 bases between. Germline V lookup: CDR1 LGHDT, CDR2 YNNKEL (reference sequence). CDR3 length: 15 residues. CDR3 DNA sequence: TGTGCCAGCAGCCGGAAGCGGGGTGCCGGAAACACCATATATTTT. Its protein product is CASSRKRGAGNTIYF.

The chain carries TRBV11-2 and TRBJ2-2, with TRBD1 matching over 12 bases. CDR3 length equals 17 residues. Germline CDR1 reads SGHAT; CDR2 reads FQNNGV. Trimming removed 2 bases from V and 8 bases from J; junction bases left unmatched: 9. This CDR3 reads CASSLRWGQGARGELFF. The DNA of the CDR3 is TGTGCCAGCAGCTTACGCTGGGGACAGGGGGCCAGGGGGGAGCTGTTTTTT.

The chain is built from TRBV27 and TRBJ2-1, with 10 bases identical to TRBD2. The ends lost 6 bases at V and 7 bases at J; junction bases unmatched: 15. The germline CDR1 and CDR2 sequences are MNHEY and SMNVEV (reference sequence). This CDR3 is 17 amino acids long. The CDR3 nucleotides read TGTGCCAGCAGAACCCCTACCTTAGCGGGGGGTTTGAATGAGCAGTTCTTC. Protein product: CASRTPTLAGGLNEQFF.